This entry lists 9 T cell receptor beta chains sequenced from one sample in a study of Graves' ophthalmopathy and Graves' hyperthyroidism. From RNA, the CDR3 regions of TCR beta chains were amplified and sequenced. First-round RT-PCR relied on HTBI primers, and a second-round multiplex PCR came next. TCRdb used MiXCR to reprocess the multiplex PCR reads, holding one entry per CDR3 protein. The table lists about 740,000 distinct CDR3 sequences, roughly 40% of them singletons, with 40% to 45% in the top ten. Material: peripheral blood. The receptors here all came from an adult man with Graves' ophthalmopathy.

This clonotype has a handful of counts. The rearrangement links TRBV2 to TRBJ2-7; D is possibly TRBD2 (5 bases). The CDR3 has 15 residues. Germline CDR1 reads SNHLY; CDR2 reads FYNNEI. The V end lost 8 bases, the J end lost 2 bases, and 19 bases lay between the germline ends. CDR3 amino acids: CASQRSREGTYEQYF. CDR3 nucleotide sequence: TGTGCCAGCCAGAGGTCTCGAGAGGGTACCTACGAGCAGTACTTC.

The J gene is TRBJ1-4, the V gene TRBV10-3; weak D call: TRBD1 (6 bases). CDR1 ENHRY and CDR2 SYGVKD come from the germline V gene. The CDR3 is 15 amino acids. Trimming removed 5 bases at V and 5 bases at J, with 15 bases between. CDR3 in DNA: TGTGCCATCAGTTACTCGACAGGTCAAAATGAAAAACTGTTTTTT. Protein: CAISYSTGQNEKLFF.

On this clonotype: This likely comes from a read error, as the CDR3 has no conserved phenylalanine or tryptophan at its end. The chain carries TRBV14 and TRBJ2-7; 8 nucleotides align to TRBD2. CDR1 and CDR2 from the germline V gene are SGHDN and FVKESK. This CDR3 is 14 amino acids long. The V gene end was trimmed by 1 base and the J gene end by 3 bases; junction bases not matched to a gene: 2. Here the CDR3 DNA reads TGTGCCAGCAGCCAAGCCGGGGGGGACTACGAGCAGTACCTC. It codes for CASSQAGGDYEQYL.

The chain carries TRBV10-3 and TRBJ2-7; D is unclear. CDR1 and CDR2 from the germline V gene are ENHRY and SYGVKD. This CDR3 region has 12 residues. V lost 10 bases and J lost 6, with 16 bases in between. CDR3 amino acids: CASSPSGLEQYF. The CDR3 DNA reads TGTGCCAGCAGCCCCTCCGGGCTCGAGCAGTACTTC.

The count of this clonotype is one. The germline gene is not matched at one end of the junction; a read error may be the cause. CDR3 amino acids: CASSYSGARLETQYF. For the CDR3, the DNA is TGTGCCAGCAGTTACTCCGGGGCGAGGCTAGAGACCCAGTACTTC. The rearrangement joins TRBV10-3 to TRBJ2-5; D may correspond to TRBD1 or TRBD2 (5 bases each). This CDR3 is built from 15 residues. From germline, CDR1 is ENHRY and CDR2 SYGVKD.

This clonotype was counted at least ten times. This chain uses TRBV20-1 with TRBJ1-6; a weak D match, TRBD1 (6 bases). Germline CDR1 reads DFQATT; CDR2 reads SNEGSKA (reference sequence). This CDR3 region has 13 residues. Trimming took off 4 bases at V and 8 bases at J, with 12 bases between the two ends. The DNA of the CDR3 is TGCAGTGCTAACAGGGAGGTGGATTCACCCCTCCACTTT. This encodes CSANREVDSPLHF.

There are many counts of this clonotype. This chain connects TRBV10-3 to TRBJ1-2; 9 nucleotides agree with TRBD1. With 3 bases clipped from V and 8 bases from J, the junction kept 16 bases outside the gene matches. CDR3 length: 17 amino acids. CDR1 ENHRY and CDR2 SYGVKD come from the germline V gene. CDR3 DNA: TGTGCCATCAGTGACCCGTACGGAGACAGGGGGGTGAGGGGCTACACCTTC. Residues: CAISDPYGDRGVRGYTF.

This clonotype was detected many times. The CDR3 bases are TGTGCCAGCAGTGAACGGCTGGGGTCCCACGAGCAGTACTTC. Protein sequence: CASSERLGSHEQYF. The gene calls are TRBV2 and TRBJ2-7; D remains unclear. Trimming removed 2 bases at V and 5 bases at J, with 13 bases between. The CDR3 extends over 14 amino acids. CDR1 and CDR2 from the germline V gene are SNHLY and FYNNEI.

The J gene is TRBJ1-2, the V gene TRBV2, with D possibly TRBD1 on 6 matching bases. CDR1 is SNHLY, CDR2 FYNNEI, per germline. The CDR3 is 15 residues long. V was pared by 3 bases and J by 0 bases, with 11 bases between. DNA of the CDR3: TGTGCCAGCAGTGACGGGGACAAGGCTAACTATGGCTACACCTTC. It translates to CASSDGDKANYGYTF.